This is a list of T cell receptor beta chains from one sample in a study of blood T cell dynamics during melanoma immunotherapy. The repertoire was sequenced with immunoSEQ multiplex PCR; TCRdb's copy has only in-frame clones and lacks some. The table records around 13,000 clones, about nine tenths of them present only once. Source: blood, taken from a patient treated with checkpoint blockade. The source is a human donor with melanoma. CDR3s include the opening cysteine and the closing phenylalanine or tryptophan. D genes are given only for firm matches. Not every row has a clone size; where given, it reads once, few, many or a size class.

CDR3aa: CASSTALPGDGYTF; CDR3nt: TGTGCCAGCAGCACCGCCCTCCCAGGGGATGGCTACACCTTC; d_gene: -; abundance: -; j_gene: TRBJ1-2; v_gene: TRBV7-8
CDR3aa: CASSLPRSGGQYF; CDR3nt: TGTGCCAGCAGTCTCCCCCGGTCCGGCGGGCAGTACTTC; d_gene: -; abundance: -; j_gene: TRBJ2-7; v_gene: TRBV28
CDR3aa: CASSLVMGQGGETQYF; CDR3nt: TGCGCCAGCAGCTTAGTAATGGGACAGGGGGGAGAGACCCAGTACTTC; d_gene: TRBD1; abundance: -; j_gene: TRBJ2-5; v_gene: TRBV5-1
CDR3aa: CASSPKTGGGINEQFF; CDR3nt: TGTGCCAGCAGCCCTAAGACAGGGGGCGGTATCAATGAGCAGTTCTTC; d_gene: TRBD1; abundance: once; j_gene: TRBJ2-1; v_gene: TRBV7-2
CDR3aa: CASGLAVGVVTDTQYF; CDR3nt: TGTGCTAGTGGTTTGGCCGTAGGAGTAGTCACAGATACGCAGTATTTT; d_gene: -; abundance: -; j_gene: TRBJ2-3; v_gene: TRBV12-5
CDR3aa: CASSQDIAATDTQYF; CDR3nt: TGCGCCAGCAGCCAAGATATAGCGGCCACAGATACGCAGTATTTT; d_gene: -; abundance: -; j_gene: TRBJ2-3; v_gene: TRBV4-3
CDR3aa: CASGADWVSSYNEQFF; CDR3nt: TGTGCCAGCGGGGCCGATTGGGTAAGCTCCTACAATGAGCAGTTCTTC; d_gene: -; abundance: -; j_gene: TRBJ2-1; v_gene: TRBV11-2
CDR3aa: CASSLAPQHF; CDR3nt: TGTGCCAGCAGTTTAGCCCCCCAGCATTTT; d_gene: -; abundance: once; j_gene: TRBJ1-5; v_gene: TRBV28
CDR3aa: CASSPQASQETQYF; CDR3nt: TGTGCCAGCAGTCCCCAGGCCAGTCAAGAGACCCAGTACTTC; d_gene: -; abundance: -; j_gene: TRBJ2-5; v_gene: TRBV6-4
CDR3aa: CASSLSITGEETQYF; CDR3nt: TGTGCCAGCAGTTTATCGATAACGGGAGAAGAGACCCAGTACTTC; d_gene: -; abundance: -; j_gene: TRBJ2-5; v_gene: TRBV27
CDR3aa: CASSEQGVGEETQYF; CDR3nt: TGTGCCAGCAGTGAGCAAGGAGTTGGGGAAGAGACCCAGTACTTC; d_gene: -; abundance: -; j_gene: TRBJ2-5; v_gene: TRBV2
CDR3aa: CARSFFGGPFYEQYF; CDR3nt: TGTGCCAGAAGCTTTTTTGGGGGCCCCTTCTACGAGCAGTACTTC; d_gene: -; abundance: -; j_gene: TRBJ2-7; v_gene: TRBV5-3
CDR3aa: CASAAYREDEQFF; CDR3nt: TGTGCCAGCGCCGCGTATCGCGAAGATGAGCAGTTCTTC; d_gene: -; abundance: -; j_gene: TRBJ2-1; v_gene: TRBV6-4
CDR3aa: CSSRESNEQFF; CDR3nt: TGCAGTAGTCGGGAGTCCAATGAGCAGTTCTTC; d_gene: -; abundance: -; j_gene: TRBJ2-1; v_gene: TRBV20-1
CDR3aa: CASSITGGQETQYF; CDR3nt: TGCGCCAGCAGCATAACAGGGGGTCAGGAGACCCAGTACTTC; d_gene: TRBD1; abundance: -; j_gene: TRBJ2-5; v_gene: TRBV5-1
CDR3aa: CASSHAGGPPDTQYF; CDR3nt: TGTGCCAGTAGTCACGCGGGAGGGCCCCCAGATACGCAGTATTTT; d_gene: TRBD2; abundance: -; j_gene: TRBJ2-3; v_gene: TRBV19
CDR3aa: CASSLDAGSVGQYF; CDR3nt: TGTGCCAGCAGTTTAGATGCAGGGAGTGTCGGGCAGTACTTC; d_gene: -; abundance: -; j_gene: TRBJ2-7; v_gene: TRBV27
CDR3aa: CASSLGLERSYEQYF; CDR3nt: TGTGCCAGCAGCTTGGGACTAGAACGGTCCTACGAGCAGTACTTC; d_gene: -; abundance: few; j_gene: TRBJ2-7; v_gene: TRBV5-6
CDR3aa: CASSEQLMGTANSPLHF; CDR3nt: TGTGCCAGCAGTGAACAGCTAATGGGGACGGCTAATTCACCCCTCCACTTT; d_gene: -; abundance: -; j_gene: TRBJ1-6; v_gene: TRBV6-1
CDR3aa: CASKDVSTDTQYF; CDR3nt: TGTGCCAGCAAAGACGTTAGCACAGATACGCAGTATTTT; d_gene: -; abundance: -; j_gene: TRBJ2-3; v_gene: TRBV7-9
CDR3aa: CASSEAGTSGRKETQYF; CDR3nt: TGTGCCAGCAGTGAAGCTGGGACTAGCGGGAGAAAAGAGACCCAGTACTTC; d_gene: TRBD2; abundance: -; j_gene: TRBJ2-5; v_gene: TRBV6-1
CDR3aa: CASPPSGKRTEAFF; CDR3nt: TGTGCCAGCCCTCCCTCGGGGAAGAGGACTGAAGCTTTCTTT; d_gene: -; abundance: -; j_gene: TRBJ1-1; v_gene: TRBV6-6
CDR3aa: CASSPLSGDTEAFF; CDR3nt: TGTGCCAGCTCACCTCTTAGTGGGGACACTGAAGCTTTCTTT; d_gene: -; abundance: -; j_gene: TRBJ1-1; v_gene: TRBV18
CDR3aa: CASSVGQGPYEQYF; CDR3nt: TGTGCCAGCAGCGTCGGACAGGGTCCCTACGAGCAGTACTTC; d_gene: TRBD1; abundance: -; j_gene: TRBJ2-7; v_gene: TRBV9
CDR3aa: CAWNRRSSGNTIYF; CDR3nt: TGTGCCTGGAACAGAAGAAGCTCTGGAAACACCATATATTTT; d_gene: -; abundance: few; j_gene: TRBJ1-3; v_gene: TRBV30
CDR3aa: CASSRGLNEKLFF; CDR3nt: TGTGCCAGCTCACGGGGCTTGAATGAAAAACTGTTTTTT; d_gene: -; abundance: -; j_gene: TRBJ1-4; v_gene: TRBV18
CDR3aa: CASSMDRKTYEQYF; CDR3nt: TGTGCCAGCTCCATGGACAGAAAGACTTACGAGCAGTACTTC; d_gene: -; abundance: -; j_gene: TRBJ2-7; v_gene: TRBV18
CDR3aa: CASVDSQGRLRPEAFF; CDR3nt: TGTGCCAGTGTAGATTCCCAGGGGAGGCTCCGGCCTGAAGCTTTCTTT; d_gene: -; abundance: -; j_gene: TRBJ1-1; v_gene: TRBV19
CDR3aa: CASSYDRGRSTQYF; CDR3nt: TGTGCCAGCAGTTACGACAGGGGCCGCTCAACGCAGTATTTT; d_gene: TRBD1; abundance: -; j_gene: TRBJ2-3; v_gene: TRBV6-6